These 2 T cell receptor beta chains were all obtained from the same sample, sequenced in a study of blood T cells in healthy people across ages (dated by TCRdb to between 2015 and 2016). Library creation used 5' RACE. The instrument was an Illumina HiSeq 2500. The second PCR ran for roughly 7 to 12 cycles and used a J-beta primer mix along with a sample-barcoded 5' primer. TCRdb ran its own pipeline on the public reads, namely fastp trimming at Q25 and MiXCR clone calling, and kept in-frame beta chains. CDR3 protein sequences are deduplicated, and each keeps its most common genes and DNA. In this sample the table shows 850,000 to 1,300,000 distinct CDR3 sequences, more than 35% of which occur a single time. 18% of the sample is in the top ten clones. The specimen sequenced was blood. The receptors derive from a woman in her sixties in good health.

This clonotype has a handful of counts. The CDR3 here is CASSRPGLYRNEQYF. The CDR3 DNA follows: TGTGCCAGCAGCCGTCCCGGACTCTATCGGAATGAGCAGTACTTC. This chain links TRBV9 with TRBJ2-7, with a possible D match to TRBD2 (5 bases). Trimming shortened V by 4 bases and J by 7 bases, and 21 bases separated the two germline ends. From germline, CDR1 is SGDLS and CDR2 YYNGEE. This CDR3 region has 15 residues.

This clonotype was recorded a few times. The rearrangement links TRBV5-1 to TRBJ2-7; 9 bases agree with TRBD2. V lost 2 bases to trimming and J lost 2 bases; unmatched junction nucleotides: 5. Per the germline V gene, CDR1 is SGHRS and CDR2 is YFSETQ. CDR3 length: 15 amino acids. CDR3 DNA sequence: TGCGCCAGCAGCTTCCAATCTAGCGGGGCCTACGAGCAGTACTTC. It codes for CASSFQSSGAYEQYF. The variable domain in full, completed from reference TRBV5-1 and TRBJ2-7, reads KAGVTQTPRYLIKTRGQQVTLSCSPISGHRSVSWYQQTPGQGLQFLFEYFSETQRNKGNFPGRFSGRQFSNSRSEMNVSTLELGDSALYLCASSFQSSGAYEQYFGPGTRLTVT.